The 9 T cell receptor beta chains in this list originate from one sample, sequenced in a study of blood T cell repertoires in COVID-19. Using immunoSEQ multiplex PCR, the repertoire was profiled, and TCRdb retains in-frame clones only, with some absent. The profile covers roughly 250,000 clones, with about 80% appearing a single time and 4.9% taken by the ten largest. Sequenced sample: peripheral blood. The receptors originated from an elderly woman with active or convalescent COVID-19.

The V gene is TRBV30, the J gene TRBJ2-2; possibly TRBD2 for D (6 bases). CDR1 is GTSNPN and CDR2 is SVGIG in the germline V gene (reference sequence). V was shortened by 4 bases and J by 4 bases, with 10 bases between the two germline ends. The CDR3 has 13 residues. The CDR3 here is CAWTGGGTGELFF. Written as DNA, the CDR3 is TGTGCCTGGACCGGGGGAGGCACCGGGGAGCTGTTTTTT.

A remark on this clone: The same CDR3 arises from other DNA sequences in this sample as well. The genes are TRBV20-1 and TRBJ1-2, with 10 positions matching TRBD1. Germline CDR1 DFQATT, CDR2 SNEGSKA (reference sequence). This CDR3 is built from 11 residues. With 7 bases clipped from V and 5 bases from J, the junction kept 1 base outside the gene matches. The CDR3 protein is CSGTGGYGYTF. The DNA for the CDR3 is TGCAGTGGGACAGGGGGGTATGGCTACACCTTC.

This clone appeared once. The V gene is TRBV2, the J gene TRBJ1-5; tentative D call: TRBD1 (5 bases). Germline CDR1 reads SNHLY; CDR2 reads FYNNEI. V was clipped by 7 bases and J by 2 bases, with 18 bases between them. The CDR3 sequence is 16 residues long. The CDR3 spells CASTQTGRAGNQPQHF. In nucleotides, the CDR3 is TGTGCCAGCACCCAAACTGGCAGGGCTGGCAATCAGCCCCAGCATTTT.

The V gene is TRBV30, the J gene TRBJ2-7; maybe TRBD1 (6 bases). Trimming shortened V by 5 bases and J by 3 bases, and 17 bases separated the two germline ends. Germline V gene lookup returns CDR1 GTSNPN and CDR2 SVGIG (reference sequence). The CDR3 has 14 residues. The CDR3 DNA reads as TGTGCCTGGGGAACAGGGAATCTATTCTACGAGCAGTACTTC. Protein sequence: CAWGTGNLFYEQYF.

This clone was recorded only once. The chain employs TRBV6-5 and TRBJ2-7; D may be TRBD1 (5 bases). V lost 4 bases and J 3 bases, leaving 7 bases between the germline ends. Germline CDR1 is MNHEY and CDR2 is SVGAGI. This CDR3 has 12 residues. The CDR3 coding sequence is TGTGCCAGCAGTTCTGACAGCTACGAGCAGTACTTC. It yields the protein CASSSDSYEQYF.

In DNA form, the CDR3 reads TGTGCCAGCAGCTTAGGACAGGTTTCCTACGAGCAGTACTTC. Translating gives CASSLGQVSYEQYF. The chain carries TRBV7-9 and TRBJ2-7; the D gene is possibly TRBD1 (6 bases). The CDR3 is 14 amino acids. Trimming left V 1 base short and J 1 base short, with 8 bases between. The germline V gene encodes CDR1 SEHNR and CDR2 FQNEAQ (reference sequence). The whole variable domain, filled in from reference TRBV7-9 and TRBJ2-7, reads DTGVSQNPRHKITKRGQNVTFRCDPISEHNRLYWYRQTLGQGPEFLTYFQNEAQLEKSRLLSDRFSAERPKGSFSTLEIQRTEQGDSAMYLCASSLGQVSYEQYFGPGTRLTVT.

The chain recombines TRBV11-2 with TRBJ1-2, with D tentatively TRBD1 (6 bases). This CDR3 comprises 15 residues. The germline V and J ends were trimmed by 5 bases and 4 bases, with 17 bases remaining between them. Looked up from germline, CDR1 is SGHAT and CDR2 is FQNNGV. The CDR3, as DNA: TGTGCCAGCAGCCGGACAGATGCAGGGCTCTATGGCTACACCTTC. It codes for CASSRTDAGLYGYTF.

This rearrangement joins TRBV23-1 to TRBJ2-1, with 15 bases that match TRBD2. TRBV23-1 belongs to the ORF category, with a function that is uncertain. The CDR3 spans 20 residues. J lost 1 base, V lost 3 bases, and 10 bases had no gene match. The CDR3 DNA follows: TGCGCCAGCAGTCATCCTTCGGGGACTAGCGGGGGGATTTCCTACAATGAGCAGTTCTTC. It yields the protein CASSHPSGTSGGISYNEQFF.

The genes are TRBV19 and TRBJ2-7, with D possibly TRBD2 on 5 matching bases. The germline V and J ends were trimmed by 10 bases and 0 bases, with 16 bases remaining between them. Germline CDR1 reads LNHDA; CDR2 reads SQIVND (reference sequence). The CDR3 consists of 14 residues. CDR3 DNA sequence: TGTGCCACAGCGGACTCGAGGGTCTCCTACGAGCAGTACTTC. Amino acids: CATADSRVSYEQYF.